The sequence of this T cell receptor (beta chain) was determined in a study of vaccination effects on CD4 cells after COVID-19. The method was immunoSEQ multiplex PCR; TCRdb's version includes in-frame clones alone and lacks a portion of them. The data contain 20,000 to 25,000 clones, around 79% of them seen just once; the ten biggest clones take up less than 20%. Germline CDR1 is DFQATT and CDR2 is SNEGSKA (reference sequence). V gave up 4 bases and J gave up 5 bases, with 9 bases separating them. CDR3 length: 11 amino acids. Antigen-specific CD4+ T cells were expanded (with viral peptide pools) by the ViraFEST assay ahead of sequencing. CD4+ T cell isolation took place after less than 13 days of culture. All vaccine recipients tested negative for nucleocapsid antibodies and had never contracted SARS-CoV-2 infection. This clone is termed medium-sized. Its antigen remains unidentified.

This TCR came from a human donor who received a COVID-19 vaccine. The chain joins TRBV20-1 to TRBJ2-7, with D perhaps matching TRBD1 (5 bases). This material consisted of CD4+ T cells from PBMCs cultured with HCoV-NL63 spike peptides, taken before COVID-19 vaccination. The CDR3 sequence is CSATDRDEQYF. The CDR3 region has the DNA TGCAGTGCTACCGACAGAGACGAGCAGTACTTC.